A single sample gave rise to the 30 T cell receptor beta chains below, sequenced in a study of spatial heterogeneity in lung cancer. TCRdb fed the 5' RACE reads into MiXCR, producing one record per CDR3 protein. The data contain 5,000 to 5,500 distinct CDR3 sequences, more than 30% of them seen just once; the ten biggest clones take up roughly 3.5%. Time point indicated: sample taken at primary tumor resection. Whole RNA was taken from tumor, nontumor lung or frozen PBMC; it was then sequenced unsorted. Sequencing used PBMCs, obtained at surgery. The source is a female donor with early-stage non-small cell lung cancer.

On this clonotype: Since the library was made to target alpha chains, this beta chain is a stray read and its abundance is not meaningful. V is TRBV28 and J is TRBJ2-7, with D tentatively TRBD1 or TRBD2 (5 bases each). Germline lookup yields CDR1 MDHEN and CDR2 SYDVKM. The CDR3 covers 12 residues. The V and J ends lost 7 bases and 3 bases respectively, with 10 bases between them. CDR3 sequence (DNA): TGTGCCAGCAAAAGAGGGGTCTACGAGCAGTACTTC. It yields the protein CASKRGVYEQYF.

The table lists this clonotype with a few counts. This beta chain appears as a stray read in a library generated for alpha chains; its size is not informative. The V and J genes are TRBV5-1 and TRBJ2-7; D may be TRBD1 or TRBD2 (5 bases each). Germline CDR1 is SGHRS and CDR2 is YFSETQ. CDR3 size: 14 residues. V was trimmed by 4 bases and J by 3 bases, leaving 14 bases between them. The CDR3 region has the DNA TGCGCCAGCAGCCGAGGGACCGAGATCTACGAGCAGTACTTC. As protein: CASSRGTEIYEQYF.

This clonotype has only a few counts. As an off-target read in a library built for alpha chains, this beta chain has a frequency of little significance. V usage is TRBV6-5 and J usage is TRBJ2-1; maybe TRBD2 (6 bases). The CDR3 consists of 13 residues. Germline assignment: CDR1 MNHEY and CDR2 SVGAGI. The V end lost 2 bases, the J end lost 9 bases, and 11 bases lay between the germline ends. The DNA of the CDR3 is TGTGCCAGCAGTTACGGCACGCGGGGTGAGCAGTTCTTC. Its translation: CASSYGTRGEQFF.

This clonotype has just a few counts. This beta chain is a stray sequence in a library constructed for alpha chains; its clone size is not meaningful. DNA for the CDR3: TGTGCCAGCAGCCCTAGAGAGACCCAGTACTTC. Its protein product is CASSPRETQYF. This chain joins TRBV7-2 and TRBJ2-5; D call uncertain. The CDR3 is 11 residues long. V was trimmed by 5 bases and J by 4 bases, leaving 5 bases between them. CDR1 is SGHTA, CDR2 FQGNSA, per germline.

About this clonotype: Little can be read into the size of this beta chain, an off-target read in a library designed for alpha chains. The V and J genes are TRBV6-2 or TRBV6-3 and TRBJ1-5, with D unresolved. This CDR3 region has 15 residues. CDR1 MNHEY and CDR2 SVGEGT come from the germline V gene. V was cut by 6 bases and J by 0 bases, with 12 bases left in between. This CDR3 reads CASRPRRTSNQPQHF. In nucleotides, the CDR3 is TGTGCCAGCAGACCCAGAAGAACTAGCAATCAGCCCCAGCATTTT.

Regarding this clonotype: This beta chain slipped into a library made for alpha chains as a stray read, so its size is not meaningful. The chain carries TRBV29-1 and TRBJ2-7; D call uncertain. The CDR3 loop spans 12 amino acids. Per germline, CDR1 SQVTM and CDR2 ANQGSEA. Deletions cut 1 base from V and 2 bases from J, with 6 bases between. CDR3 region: CSVEVQPYEQYF. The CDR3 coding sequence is TGCAGCGTTGAAGTCCAGCCCTACGAGCAGTACTTC.

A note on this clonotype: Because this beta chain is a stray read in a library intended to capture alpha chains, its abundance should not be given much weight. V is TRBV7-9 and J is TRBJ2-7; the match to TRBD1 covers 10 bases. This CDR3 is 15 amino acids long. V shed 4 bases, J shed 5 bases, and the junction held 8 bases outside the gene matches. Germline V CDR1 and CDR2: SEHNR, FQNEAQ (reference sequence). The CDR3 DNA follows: TGTGCCAGCAGCTCCCGGACAGGGGGGTCCGACGAGCAGTACTTC. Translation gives CASSSRTGGSDEQYF.

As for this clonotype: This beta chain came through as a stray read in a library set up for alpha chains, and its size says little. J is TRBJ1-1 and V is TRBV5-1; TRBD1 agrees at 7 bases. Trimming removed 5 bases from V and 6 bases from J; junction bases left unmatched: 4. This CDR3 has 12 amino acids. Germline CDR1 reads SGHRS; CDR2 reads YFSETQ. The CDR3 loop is CASRLDRAEAFF. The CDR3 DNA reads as TGCGCCAGCAGACTCGACAGGGCTGAAGCTTTCTTT.

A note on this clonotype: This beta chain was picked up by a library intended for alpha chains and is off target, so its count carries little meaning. CDR3 amino acids: CSVWAQGSYNEQFF. CDR3 coding DNA: TGCAGCGTTTGGGCGCAGGGATCCTACAATGAGCAGTTCTTC. The rearrangement joins TRBV29-1 to TRBJ2-1; TRBD1 might be the D (5 bases). The CDR3 covers 14 residues. Germline V gives CDR1 SQVTM, CDR2 ANQGSEA. The V and J ends lost 5 bases and 1 base respectively, with 12 bases between them.

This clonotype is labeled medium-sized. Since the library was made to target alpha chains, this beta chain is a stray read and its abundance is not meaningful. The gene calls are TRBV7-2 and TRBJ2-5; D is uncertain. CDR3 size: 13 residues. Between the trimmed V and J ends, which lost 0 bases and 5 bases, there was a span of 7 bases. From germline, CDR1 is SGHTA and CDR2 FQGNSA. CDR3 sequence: CASSLAGLETQYF. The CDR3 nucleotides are TGTGCCAGCAGCTTAGCAGGCTTGGAGACCCAGTACTTC.

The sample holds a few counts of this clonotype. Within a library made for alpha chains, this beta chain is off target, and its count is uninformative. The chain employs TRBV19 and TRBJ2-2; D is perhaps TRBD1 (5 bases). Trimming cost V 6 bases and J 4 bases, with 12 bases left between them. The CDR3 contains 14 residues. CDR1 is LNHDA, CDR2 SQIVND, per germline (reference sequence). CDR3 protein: CASRIRGITGELFF. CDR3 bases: TGTGCCAGTAGGATTAGGGGCATCACCGGGGAGCTGTTTTTT.

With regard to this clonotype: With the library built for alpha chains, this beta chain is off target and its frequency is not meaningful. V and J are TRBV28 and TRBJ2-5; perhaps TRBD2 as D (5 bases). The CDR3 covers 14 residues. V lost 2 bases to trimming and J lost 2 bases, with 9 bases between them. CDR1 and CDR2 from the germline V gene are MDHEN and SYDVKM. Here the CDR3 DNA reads TGTGCCAGCAGTTTACCGGGATTTCAAGAGACCCAGTACTTC. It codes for CASSLPGFQETQYF.

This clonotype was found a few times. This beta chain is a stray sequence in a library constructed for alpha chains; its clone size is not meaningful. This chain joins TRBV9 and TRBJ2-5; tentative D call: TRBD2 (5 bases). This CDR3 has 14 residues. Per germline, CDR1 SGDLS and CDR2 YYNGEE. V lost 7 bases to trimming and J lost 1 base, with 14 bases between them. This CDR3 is CASGNPDFQETQYF. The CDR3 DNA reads TGTGCCAGCGGTAATCCGGACTTCCAAGAGACCCAGTACTTC.

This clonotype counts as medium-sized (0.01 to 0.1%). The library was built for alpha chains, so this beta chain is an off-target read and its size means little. The CDR3 spells CASSLPGKETQYF. The DNA for the CDR3 is TGTGCCAGCAGCTTACCGGGGAAAGAGACCCAGTACTTC. The J gene is TRBJ2-5, the V gene TRBV7-9; possible D gene TRBD2, 5 bases. V dropped 2 bases and J dropped 3 bases, with 7 bases sitting between them. There are 13 residues in the CDR3. Germline CDR1 SEHNR, CDR2 FQNEAQ (reference sequence).

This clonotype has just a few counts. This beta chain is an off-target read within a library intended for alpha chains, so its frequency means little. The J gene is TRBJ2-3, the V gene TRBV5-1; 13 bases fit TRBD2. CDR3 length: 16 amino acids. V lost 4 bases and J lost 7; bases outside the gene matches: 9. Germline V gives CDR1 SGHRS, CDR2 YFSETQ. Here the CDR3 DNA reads TGCGCCAGCAGCGGACCGACTAGCGGGGGGCAGTATACGCAGTATTTT. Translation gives CASSGPTSGGQYTQYF.

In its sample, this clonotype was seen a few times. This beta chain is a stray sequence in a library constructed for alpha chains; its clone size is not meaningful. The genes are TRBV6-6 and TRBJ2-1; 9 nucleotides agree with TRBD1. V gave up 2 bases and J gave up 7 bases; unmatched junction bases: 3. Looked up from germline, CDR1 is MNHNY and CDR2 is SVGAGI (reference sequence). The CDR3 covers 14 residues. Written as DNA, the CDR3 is TGTGCCAGCAGTTACGGGACAGGGATTAATGAGCAGTTCTTC. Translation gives CASSYGTGINEQFF.

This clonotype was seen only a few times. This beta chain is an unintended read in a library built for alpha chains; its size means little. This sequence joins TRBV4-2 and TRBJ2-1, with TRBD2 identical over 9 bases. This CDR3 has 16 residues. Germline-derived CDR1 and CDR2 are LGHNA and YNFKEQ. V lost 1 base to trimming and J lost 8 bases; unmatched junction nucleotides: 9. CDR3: CASSQATSGREYEQFF. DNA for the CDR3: TGTGCCAGCAGCCAAGCTACTAGCGGGCGGGAATATGAGCAGTTCTTC.

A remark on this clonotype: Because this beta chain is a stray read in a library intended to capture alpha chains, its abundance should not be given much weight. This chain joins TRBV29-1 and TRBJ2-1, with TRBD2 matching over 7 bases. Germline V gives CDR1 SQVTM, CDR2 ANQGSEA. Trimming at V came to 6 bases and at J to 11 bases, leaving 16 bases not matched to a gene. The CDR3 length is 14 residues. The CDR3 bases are TGCAGCGTATCTGGGAGGGGCCTGCGGAATAAGCAGTTCTTC. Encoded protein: CSVSGRGLRNKQFF.

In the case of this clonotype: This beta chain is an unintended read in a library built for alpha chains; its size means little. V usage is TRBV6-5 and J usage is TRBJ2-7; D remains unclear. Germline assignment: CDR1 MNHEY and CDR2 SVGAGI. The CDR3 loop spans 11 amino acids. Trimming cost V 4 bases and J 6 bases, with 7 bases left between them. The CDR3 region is CASSSRFEQYF. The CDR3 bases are TGTGCCAGCAGTTCCCGCTTCGAGCAGTACTTC.

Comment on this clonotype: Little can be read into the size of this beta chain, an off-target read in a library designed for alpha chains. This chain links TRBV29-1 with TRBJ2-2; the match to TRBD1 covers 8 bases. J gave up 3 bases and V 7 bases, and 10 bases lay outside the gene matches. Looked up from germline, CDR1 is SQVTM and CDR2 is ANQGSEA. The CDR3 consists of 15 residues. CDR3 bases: TGCAGCGCCATAATGGGACAGGCCGACACCGGGGAGCTGTTTTTT. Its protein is CSAIMGQADTGELFF.

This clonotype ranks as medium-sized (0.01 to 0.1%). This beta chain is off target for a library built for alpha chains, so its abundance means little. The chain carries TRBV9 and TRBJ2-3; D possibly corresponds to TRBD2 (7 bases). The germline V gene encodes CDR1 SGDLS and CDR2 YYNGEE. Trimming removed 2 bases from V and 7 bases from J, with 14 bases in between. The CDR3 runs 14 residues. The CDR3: CASSVGGPENTQYF. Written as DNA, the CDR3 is TGTGCCAGCAGCGTCGGGGGGCCGGAGAATACGCAGTATTTT.

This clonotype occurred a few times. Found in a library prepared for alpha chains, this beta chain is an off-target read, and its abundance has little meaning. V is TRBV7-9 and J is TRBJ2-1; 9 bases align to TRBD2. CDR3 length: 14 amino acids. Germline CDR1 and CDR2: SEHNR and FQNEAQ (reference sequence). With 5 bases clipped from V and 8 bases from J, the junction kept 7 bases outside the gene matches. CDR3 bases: TGTGCCAGCAGCAAACCGGGACTAGCAGATGAGCAGTTCTTC. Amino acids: CASSKPGLADEQFF.

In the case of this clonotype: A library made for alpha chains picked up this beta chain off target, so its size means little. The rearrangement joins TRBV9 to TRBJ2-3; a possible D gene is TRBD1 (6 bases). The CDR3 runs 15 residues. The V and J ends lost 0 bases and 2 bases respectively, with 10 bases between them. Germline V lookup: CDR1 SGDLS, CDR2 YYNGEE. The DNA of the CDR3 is TGTGCCAGCAGCGTAGAGGGGGAGTACACAGATACGCAGTATTTT. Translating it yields CASSVEGEYTDTQYF.

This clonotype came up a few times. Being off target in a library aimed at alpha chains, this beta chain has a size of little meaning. The CDR3 DNA reads TGTGCCAGCAGCCCCCTTAAAGCCAGCGGGGGGCCTAGAGTCCACGAGCAGTACTTC. Translation gives CASSPLKASGGPRVHEQYF. This chain uses TRBV7-6 with TRBJ2-7, with 9 bases that match TRBD2. This CDR3 has 19 amino acids. The germline gives CDR1 SGHVS, CDR2 FNYEAQ. V lost 5 bases to trimming and J lost 5 bases; unmatched junction nucleotides: 22.

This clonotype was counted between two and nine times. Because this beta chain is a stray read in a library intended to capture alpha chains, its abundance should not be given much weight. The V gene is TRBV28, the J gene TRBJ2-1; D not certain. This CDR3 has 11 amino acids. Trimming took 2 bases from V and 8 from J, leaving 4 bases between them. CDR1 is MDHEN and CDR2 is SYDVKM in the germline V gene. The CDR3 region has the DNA TGTGCCAGCAGTTTACGGGATGAGCAGTTCTTC. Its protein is CASSLRDEQFF.

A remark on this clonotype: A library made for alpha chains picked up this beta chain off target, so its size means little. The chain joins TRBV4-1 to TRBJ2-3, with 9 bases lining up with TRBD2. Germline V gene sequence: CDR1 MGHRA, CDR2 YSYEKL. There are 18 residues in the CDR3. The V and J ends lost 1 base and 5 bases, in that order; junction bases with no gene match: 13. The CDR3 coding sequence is TGCGCCAGCAGCCAAGCTGCTCTGGGCGGGGGGGCGAAAGATACGCAGTATTTT. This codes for CASSQAALGGGAKDTQYF.

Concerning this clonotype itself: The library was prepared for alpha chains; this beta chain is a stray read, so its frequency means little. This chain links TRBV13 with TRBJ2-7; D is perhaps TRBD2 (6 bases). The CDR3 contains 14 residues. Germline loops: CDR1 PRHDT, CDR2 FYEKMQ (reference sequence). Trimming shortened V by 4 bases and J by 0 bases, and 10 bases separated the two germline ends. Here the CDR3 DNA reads TGTGCCAGCAGCTGCCGGGACTTCTCCTACGAGCAGTACTTC. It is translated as CASSCRDFSYEQYF. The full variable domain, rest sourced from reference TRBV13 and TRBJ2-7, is AAGVIQSPRHLIKEKRETATLKCYPIPRHDTVYWYQQGPGQDPQFLISFYEKMQSDKGSIPDRFSAQQFSDYHSELNMSSLELGDSALYFCASSCRDFSYEQYFGPGTRLTVT.

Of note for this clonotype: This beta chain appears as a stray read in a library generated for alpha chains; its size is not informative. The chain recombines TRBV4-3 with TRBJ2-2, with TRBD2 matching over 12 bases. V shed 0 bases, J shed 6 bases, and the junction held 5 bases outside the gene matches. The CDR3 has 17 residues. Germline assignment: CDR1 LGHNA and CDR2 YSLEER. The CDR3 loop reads CASSQDPPSGGAGELFF. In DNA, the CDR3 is TGCGCCAGCAGCCAAGATCCCCCTAGCGGGGGGGCCGGGGAGCTGTTTTTT.

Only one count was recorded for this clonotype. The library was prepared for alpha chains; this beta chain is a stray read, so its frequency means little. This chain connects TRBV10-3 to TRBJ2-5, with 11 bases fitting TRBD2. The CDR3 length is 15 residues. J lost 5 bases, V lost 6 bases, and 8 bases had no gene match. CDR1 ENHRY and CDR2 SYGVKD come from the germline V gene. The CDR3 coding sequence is TGTGCCATCAGCGCTAGCGGGGGGATCCTTGAGACCCAGTACTTC. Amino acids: CAISASGGILETQYF.

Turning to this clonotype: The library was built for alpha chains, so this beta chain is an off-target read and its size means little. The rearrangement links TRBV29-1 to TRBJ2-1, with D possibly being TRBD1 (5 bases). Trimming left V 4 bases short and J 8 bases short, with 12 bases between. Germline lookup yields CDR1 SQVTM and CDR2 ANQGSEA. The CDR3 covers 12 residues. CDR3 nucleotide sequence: TGCAGCGTTGTGGAAGGGGTCCATGAGCAGTTCTTC. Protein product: CSVVEGVHEQFF.